The next 17 T cell receptor beta chains were all read from a single sample in a study of shared clonotypes between healthy human individuals. Only in-frame clones appear in the TCRdb table, and some are missing; sequencing was by immunoSEQ multiplex PCR. Among about 660,000 clones listed, under 80% were seen once. Specimen: memory CD4+ T cells sorted from blood. Described subset: CD45RA-negative fraction. Source of these receptors: a woman aged 25 to 39 in good health.

V gene TRBV18 combines with J gene TRBJ2-7, with 10 bases identical to TRBD1. CDR1 and CDR2 from the germline V gene are KGHSH and LQKENI. With V trimmed by 3 bases and J by 4 bases, 3 bases remained unmatched. The CDR3 spans 14 residues. CDR3 region: CASSPGTGVYEQYF. The CDR3 DNA sequence: TGTGCCAGCTCACCCGGGACAGGGGTATACGAGCAGTACTTC.

This rearrangement joins TRBV14 to TRBJ1-1; no firm D call. V shed 1 base and J shed 10 bases, with 13 bases lying between them. This CDR3 has 13 residues. Germline V gene lookup returns CDR1 SGHDN and CDR2 FVKESK. CDR3 residues: CASSQVEGIGAFF. In nucleotides, the CDR3 is TGTGCCAGCAGCCAAGTAGAGGGCATCGGAGCTTTCTTT.

The chain is built from TRBV5-1 and TRBJ2-5; TRBD1 agrees at 11 bases. The J call may be wrong; the DNA end is better matched by TRBJ2-7. CDR3 length: 15 amino acids. The germline CDR1 and CDR2 sequences are SGHRS and YFSETQ. In nucleotides, the CDR3 is TGCGCCAGCAGTTATACGGGACAGGGGGACAACGAGCAGTACTTC. It specifies CASSYTGQGDNEQYF.

The chain employs TRBV15 and TRBJ1-5; TRBD1 might be the D (5 bases). The CDR3 totals 18 residues. Germline-derived CDR1 and CDR2 are LNHNV and YYDKDF (reference sequence). Trimming cost V 5 bases and J 5 bases, with 25 bases left between them. In DNA, the CDR3 is TGTGCCACCAGCTACCCCCCGCGGCGGGGGAGGGGTGATCAGCCCCAGCATTTT. It yields the protein CATSYPPRRGRGDQPQHF.

The V call is TRBV5-1, the J call TRBJ2-7, with 12 bases fitting TRBD2. In germline, CDR1 is SGHRS, CDR2 YFSETQ. This CDR3 comprises 15 residues. Germline trimming cut 4 bases from V and 6 bases from J; bases unmatched to any gene: 8. The CDR3 loop is CASSISSGRAGEQYF. The CDR3, as DNA: TGCGCCAGCAGCATTTCTAGCGGGAGGGCCGGCGAGCAGTACTTC.

As to this clone: Other DNA sequences in this specimen translate into the identical CDR3. The rearrangement links TRBV28 to TRBJ2-7; no firm D call. The CDR3 has 11 amino acids. The V and J ends lost 3 bases and 4 bases respectively, with 4 bases between them. Germline lookup yields CDR1 MDHEN and CDR2 SYDVKM. The CDR3, as DNA: TGTGCCAGCAGTTTGCGTTACGAGCAGTACTTC. This sequence encodes CASSLRYEQYF.

This clone came up a few times. The chain has TRBV11-2 and TRBJ2-2; 10 bases align to TRBD2. Per germline, CDR1 SGHAT and CDR2 FQNNGV. J gave up 6 bases and V 3 bases, and 4 bases lay outside the gene matches. This CDR3 contains 15 residues. In DNA, the CDR3 is TGTGCCAGCAGCTTGTCTAGCGGGAGTCCCGGGGAGCTGTTTTTT. It translates to CASSLSSGSPGELFF.

The genes are TRBV29-1 and TRBJ2-7; D remains ambiguous. Per germline, CDR1 SQVTM and CDR2 ANQGSEA. Trimming removed 0 bases from V and 6 bases from J, with 12 bases in between. The length of the CDR3 is 13 residues. The DNA of the CDR3 is TGCAGCGTTGAAGAGGTGCTCTCCCTCGAGCAGTACTTC. It codes for CSVEEVLSLEQYF.

In its sample, this clone was seen a few times. The sample has other DNA sequences that encode this CDR3 too. The rearrangement uses TRBV19 and TRBJ2-1, with 11 bases matching TRBD2. Germline lookup yields CDR1 LNHDA and CDR2 SQIVND (reference sequence). This CDR3 region has 15 residues. Unmatched junction bases numbered 4, after V lost 5 bases and J lost 4 bases. The CDR3 loop is CASSPGTSGYNEQFF. The DNA for the CDR3 is TGTGCCAGTAGTCCTGGGACTAGCGGATACAATGAGCAGTTCTTC. The entire variable domain, with the rest obtained from reference TRBV19 and TRBJ2-1, is as follows: DGGITQSPKYLFRKEGQNVTLSCEQNLNHDAMYWYRQDPGQGLRLIYYSQIVNDFQKGDIAEGYSVSREKKESFPLTVTSAQKNPTAFYLCASSPGTSGYNEQFFGPGTRLTVL.

To note about this clone: The junction shows a germline mismatch at one end, possibly a read error. The CDR3 spells CASSLPPGPIF. As DNA, the CDR3 is TGTGCCAGCAGCTTACCCCCCGGACCCATTTTC. J is TRBJ1-2 and V is TRBV7-9; D is unclear. The CDR3 loop spans 11 amino acids. Looked up from germline, CDR1 is SEHNR and CDR2 is FQNEAQ (reference sequence).

There are many counts of this clone. The J gene is TRBJ2-1, the V gene TRBV25-1; 10 bases map to TRBD2. The CDR3 covers 16 residues. Germline V gives CDR1 MGHDK, CDR2 SYGVNS. With V trimmed by 4 bases and J by 8 bases, 11 bases remained unmatched. CDR3 nucleotides: TGTGCCAGCAGTGCCCAGCGGGAGGGCCCGTATGATGAGCAGTTCTTC. Protein: CASSAQREGPYDEQFF.

This chain's CDR3 is CASSFGQVDSVYGYTF. CDR3 DNA: TGCGCCAGCAGCTTCGGACAGGTCGATTCGGTTTACGGCTACACCTTC. The genes are TRBV5-1 and TRBJ1-2; 7 bases are a match to TRBD1. CDR1 and CDR2 (germline): SGHRS, YFSETQ. The CDR3 is 16 residues long. The ends lost 2 bases at V and 8 bases at J; junction bases unmatched: 15.

The V gene is TRBV5-8, the J gene TRBJ2-7; 11 positions agree with TRBD1. This CDR3 contains 16 residues. Germline-derived CDR1 and CDR2 are SGHTS and YDEGEE. The trim removed 0 bases at V and 7 bases at J, leaving 9 bases unmatched. In DNA, the CDR3 is TGTGCCAGCAGCTTGGCCTCCGGGACAGGGGGTTTGGAGCAGTACTTC. The encoded protein is CASSLASGTGGLEQYF.

The chain carries TRBV19 and TRBJ1-2, with D maybe TRBD1 (6 bases). CDR1 is LNHDA, CDR2 SQIVND, per germline (reference sequence). The V and J ends lost 3 bases and 3 bases respectively, with 14 bases between them. The CDR3 spans 15 residues. The CDR3 here is CASSMWTVSDYGYTF. Here the CDR3 DNA reads TGTGCCAGTAGTATGTGGACAGTCTCCGACTATGGCTACACCTTC.

The sample holds a few counts of this clone. The chain links TRBV18 to TRBJ1-2, with unresolved D. The CDR3 length is 13 residues. Germline assignment: CDR1 KGHSH and CDR2 LQKENI. Deletions cut 0 bases from V and 7 bases from J, with 9 bases between. CDR3 region: CASSPPGNRGYTF. CDR3 nucleotides: TGTGCCAGCTCACCACCAGGGAACCGTGGCTACACCTTC.

This chain joins TRBV5-4 and TRBJ2-5, with 8 bases aligning to TRBD1. Unmatched junction bases numbered 4, after V lost 4 bases and J lost 5 bases. The CDR3 is 13 amino acids. Germline CDR1 is SGHNT and CDR2 is YYREEE (reference sequence). CDR3 amino acids: CASSSDRGETQYF. CDR3 DNA: TGTGCCAGCAGCAGTGACAGGGGTGAGACCCAGTACTTC.

V and J are TRBV27 and TRBJ2-7, with TRBD1 matching 11 bases. Germline CDR1 and CDR2: MNHEY and SMNVEV (reference sequence). V dropped 2 bases and J dropped 5; count of bases not matched to a gene: 2. This CDR3 is 14 amino acids long. CDR3 nucleotide sequence: TGTGCCAGCAGTTTAATGGACAGGGGGCACGAGCAGTACTTC. Amino acid sequence: CASSLMDRGHEQYF.